This TCR beta chain emerged from a study of T cell repertoires in cytomegalovirus infection. At the level of the study: Both a matching HLA type and CMV infection were indicated by public TCR beta signatures.

MiXCR, run by TCRdb on the reads, gives a single entry per CDR3 protein. The table lists more than 650,000 distinct CDR3 sequences, 35% to 45% of them singletons. The CDR3 runs to 14 residues. V gave up 4 bases and J gave up 4 bases, with 11 bases separating them. Germline CDR1 and CDR2: MNHNY and SVGAGI (reference sequence). The chain carries TRBV6-6 and TRBJ1-5; D is unresolved. The sample comprised PBMCs. The TCR comes from a human donor in good health (CMV status not recorded). Some clones in this sample may be carry-over from other donors' samples. CDR3 in amino acids: CASSSKEGNQPQHF. CDR3 sequence (DNA): TGTGCCAGCAGTTCTAAAGAGGGTAATCAGCCCCAGCATTTT.